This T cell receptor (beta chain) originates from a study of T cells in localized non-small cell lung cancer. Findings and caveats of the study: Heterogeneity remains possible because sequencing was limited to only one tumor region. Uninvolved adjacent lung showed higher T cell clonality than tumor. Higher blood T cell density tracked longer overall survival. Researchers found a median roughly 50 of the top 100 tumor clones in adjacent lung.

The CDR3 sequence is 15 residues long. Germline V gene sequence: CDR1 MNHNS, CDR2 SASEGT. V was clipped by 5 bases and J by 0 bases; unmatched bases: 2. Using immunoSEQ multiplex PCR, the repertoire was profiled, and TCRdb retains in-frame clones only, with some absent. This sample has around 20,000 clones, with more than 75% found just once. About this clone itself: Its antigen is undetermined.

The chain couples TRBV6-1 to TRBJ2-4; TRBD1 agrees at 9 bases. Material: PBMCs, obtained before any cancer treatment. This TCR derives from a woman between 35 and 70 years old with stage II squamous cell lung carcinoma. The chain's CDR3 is CASSPGQGAKNIQYF. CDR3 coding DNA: TGTGCCAGCAGTCCGGGACAGGGAGCCAAAAACATTCAGTACTTC.